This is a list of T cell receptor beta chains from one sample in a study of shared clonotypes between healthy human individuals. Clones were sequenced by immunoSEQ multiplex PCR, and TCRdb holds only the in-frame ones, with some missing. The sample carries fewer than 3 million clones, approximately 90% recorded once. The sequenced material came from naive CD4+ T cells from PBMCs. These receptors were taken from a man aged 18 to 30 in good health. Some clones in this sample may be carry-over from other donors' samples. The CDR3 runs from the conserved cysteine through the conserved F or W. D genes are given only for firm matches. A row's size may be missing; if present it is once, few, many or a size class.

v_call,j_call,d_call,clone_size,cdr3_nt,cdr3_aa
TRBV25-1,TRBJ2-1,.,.,TGTGCCAGCAAGGGCGGCAATGAGCAGTTCTTC,CASKGGNEQFF
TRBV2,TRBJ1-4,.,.,TGTGCCAGCAGTGAATTTATTTCTAATGAAAAACTGTTTTTT,CASSEFISNEKLFF
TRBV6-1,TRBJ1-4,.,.,TGTGCCAGCAGTACCCGCCCGGGGGAGGTTGAAAAACTGTTTTTT,CASSTRPGEVEKLFF
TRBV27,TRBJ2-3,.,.,TGTGCCAGCAGTTTACAAAATGGGGCAGATACGCAGTATTTT,CASSLQNGADTQYF
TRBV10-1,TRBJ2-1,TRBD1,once,TGCGCCAGCAGGGGGGGACAGGGGCACGGTGAGCAGTTCTTC,CASRGGQGHGEQFF
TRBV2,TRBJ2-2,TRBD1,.,TGTGCCAGCACCGGACAGGGTAGGATCACCGGGGAGCTGTTTTTT,CASTGQGRITGELFF
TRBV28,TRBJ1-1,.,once,TGTGCCAGCAGTTTAATCACATTGAACACTGAAGCTTTCTTT,CASSLITLNTEAFF
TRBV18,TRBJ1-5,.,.,TGTGCCAGCTCACCGACAGTCAATAGCAATCAGCCCCAGCATTTT,CASSPTVNSNQPQHF
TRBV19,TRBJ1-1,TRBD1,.,TGTGCCAGTAGTCCCAGACAGGGGGCTGCTGACACTGAAGCTTTCTTT,CASSPRQGAADTEAFF
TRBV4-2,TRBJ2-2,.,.,TGTGCCAGCAGCCGGGGGTCGGGGGCCGGGGAGCTGTTTTTT,CASSRGSGAGELFF
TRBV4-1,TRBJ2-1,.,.,TGCGCCAGCAGCCCCACTCAGGGGAGCTCCTACAATGAGCAGTTCTTC,CASSPTQGSSYNEQFF
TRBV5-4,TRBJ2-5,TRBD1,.,TGTGCCAGCAGCTTCGGGACAGGCCAAGAGACCCAGTACTTC,CASSFGTGQETQYF
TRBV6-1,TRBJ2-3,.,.,TGTGCCACCCAAGATACGCAGTATTTT,CATQDTQYF
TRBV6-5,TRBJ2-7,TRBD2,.,TGTGCCAGCAGGCGGGGGGGGTTTACCTACGAGCAGTACTTC,CASRRGGFTYEQYF
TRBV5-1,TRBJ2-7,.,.,TGCGCCAGCAGCTTTCTCGGGGGCGACGCCTACGAGCAGTACTTC,CASSFLGGDAYEQYF
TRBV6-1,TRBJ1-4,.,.,TGTGCCAGCAGTGAGCAGGGGATATTTACAACTAATGAAAAACTGTTTTTT,CASSEQGIFTTNEKLFF
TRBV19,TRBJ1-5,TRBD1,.,TGTGCCAGTAGTATCCACAGGGGGAATCAGCCCCAGCATTTT,CASSIHRGNQPQHF
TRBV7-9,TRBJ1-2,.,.,TGTGCCAGCAGCTTAACCTGGCACTATGGCTACACCTTC,CASSLTWHYGYTF
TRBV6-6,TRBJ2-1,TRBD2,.,TGTGCCAGCAGTCGGACTAGCGGGAGAGACAATGAGCAGTTCTTC,CASSRTSGRDNEQFF
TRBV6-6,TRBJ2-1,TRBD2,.,TGTGCCAGCAGGCGTGGGGGGGGGACGAACAATGAGCAGTTCTTC,CASRRGGGTNNEQFF
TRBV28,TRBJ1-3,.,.,TGTGCCAGCAGTTCTACGTGGTCCAGGGGTGGAAACACCATATATTTT,CASSSTWSRGGNTIYF
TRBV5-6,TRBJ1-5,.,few,TGTGCCAGCAGCGCCCCCAGTCAGCCCCAGCATTTT,CASSAPSQPQHF
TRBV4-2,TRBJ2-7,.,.,TGTGCCAGCAGCCAAGGGAGCGAGCAGTACTTC,CASSQGSEQYF
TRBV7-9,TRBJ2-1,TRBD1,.,TGTGCCAGCAATCGAAGGGACAGGACCGGGGGAAATGAGCAGTTCTTC,CASNRRDRTGGNEQFF
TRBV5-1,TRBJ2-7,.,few,TGCGCCAGCAGCTTGGGAGGGGGATCCTACGAGCAGTACTTC,CASSLGGGSYEQYF
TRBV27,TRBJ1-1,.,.,TGTGCCAGCAGTTTACTTCCGGGGAACACTGAAGCTTTCTTT,CASSLLPGNTEAFF
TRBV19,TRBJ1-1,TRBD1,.,TGTGCCAGTACGGACAGGGGTAGGGCTGAAGCTTTCTTT,CASTDRGRAEAFF
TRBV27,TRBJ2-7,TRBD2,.,TGTGCCAGCAGTTTACGGACTAGCGGGAGGGGTGACTACGAGCAGTACTTC,CASSLRTSGRGDYEQYF
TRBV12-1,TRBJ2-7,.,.,TGTGCCAGCAGCTTTTTTGCGGGGATCAACGACGAGCAGTACTTC,CASSFFAGINDEQYF
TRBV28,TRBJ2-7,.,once,TGTGCCAGCAGGGAATCCTACGAGCAGTACTTC,CASRESYEQYF
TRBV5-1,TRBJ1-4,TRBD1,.,TGCGCCAGCAGCAGGGGGCTGACAGGGGGAAATGAAAAACTGTTTTTT,CASSRGLTGGNEKLFF
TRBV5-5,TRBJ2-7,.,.,TGTGCCAGCGACGGGGAGGTATCCTACGAGCAGTACTTC,CASDGEVSYEQYF
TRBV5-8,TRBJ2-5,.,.,TGTGCCAGCAGCAAATATGAGCAAGAGACCCAGTACTTC,CASSKYEQETQYF
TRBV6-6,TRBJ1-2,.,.,TGTGCCAGCAGGATGGACGGACCAGCTAACTATGGCTACACCTTC,CASRMDGPANYGYTF
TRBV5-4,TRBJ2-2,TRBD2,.,TGTGCCAGCAGCAGTACTAGCGGGAGGGCCTACGGGGAGCTGTTTTTT,CASSSTSGRAYGELFF
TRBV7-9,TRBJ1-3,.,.,TGTGCCAGCACGGCGGGGGTCCTCTCTGGAAACACCATATATTTT,CASTAGVLSGNTIYF
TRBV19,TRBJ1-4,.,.,TGTGCCAGTAAGGCCCGGGGAACGGAAAAACTGTTTTTT,CASKARGTEKLFF
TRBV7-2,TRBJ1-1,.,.,TGTGCCAGCAGCGTTCAGGGAGAGTTGGCAGCTTTCTTT,CASSVQGELAAFF
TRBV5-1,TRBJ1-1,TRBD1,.,TGCGCCAGCAGCGTCGGGACAGGGAACACTGAAGCTTTCTTT,CASSVGTGNTEAFF
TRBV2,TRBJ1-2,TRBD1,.,TGTGCCAGCAGACCAGACAGGGGGTTCGGCTATGGCTACACCTTC,CASRPDRGFGYGYTF
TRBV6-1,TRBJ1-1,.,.,TGTGCCAGCAGTCCCCAGGGGTCTGGTGAAGCTTTCTTT,CASSPQGSGEAFF
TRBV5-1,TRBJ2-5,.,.,TGCGCCAGCAGCTTGCAGGGTGCGGAGACCCAGTACTTC,CASSLQGAETQYF
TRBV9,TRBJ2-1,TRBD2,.,TGTGCCAGCAGCGTAGGTGGGACTATCATTGAGCAGTTCTTC,CASSVGGTIIEQFF
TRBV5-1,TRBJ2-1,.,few,TGCGCCAGCAGCTTGGTATCGAGCTCCTACAATGAGCAGTTCTTC,CASSLVSSSYNEQFF
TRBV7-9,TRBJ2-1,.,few,TGTGCCAGCAGCTTAGTCTACAATGAGCAGTTCTTC,CASSLVYNEQFF
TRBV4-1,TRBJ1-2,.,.,TGCGCCAGCAGTCACCCACCGTCTCGAACGGATGGCTACACCTTC,CASSHPPSRTDGYTF
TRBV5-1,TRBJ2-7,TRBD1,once,TGCGCCAGCAGCTTCGACTGGACAGGGCCCTACGAGCAGTACTTC,CASSFDWTGPYEQYF
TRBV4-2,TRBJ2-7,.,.,TGTGCCAGCAGCCAAGCCAGTGGGGTAGCGGTGAGCTACGAGCAGTACTTC,CASSQASGVAVSYEQYF
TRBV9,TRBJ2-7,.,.,TGTGCCAGCAGCGAGGGCCCGACAGTCTCCTACGAGCAGTACTTC,CASSEGPTVSYEQYF
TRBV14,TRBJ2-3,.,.,TGTGCCAGCAGCCTTCTAGCAACAGATACGCAGTATTTT,CASSLLATDTQYF
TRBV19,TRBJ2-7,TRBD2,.,TGTGCCAGTAGTATCCCGGCTAGCGGGGACTACGAGCAGTACTTC,CASSIPASGDYEQYF
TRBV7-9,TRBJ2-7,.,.,TGTGCCAGCAGCCCCCCGTTGAAGAAGCGGAGCTCCTACGAGCAGTACTTC,CASSPPLKKRSSYEQYF
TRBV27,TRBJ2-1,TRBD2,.,TGTGCCAGCAGGACCGGGACTAGCGGGATAGGGGAGCAGTTCTTC,CASRTGTSGIGEQFF
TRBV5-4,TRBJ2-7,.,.,TGTGCCAGCAGCTTGGATCCTATCTACGAGCAGTACTTC,CASSLDPIYEQYF
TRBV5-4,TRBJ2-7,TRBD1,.,TGTGCCAGCAGCAAGGGACAGGGATACTACGAGCAGTACTTC,CASSKGQGYYEQYF
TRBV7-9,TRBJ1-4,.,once,TGTGCCAGCAGCTTGGGGCTTTCTAATGAAAAACTGTTTTTT,CASSLGLSNEKLFF
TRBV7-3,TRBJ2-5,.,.,TGTGCCAGCAGCTTATATCCACAAGAGACCCAGTACTTC,CASSLYPQETQYF